This T cell receptor (beta chain) was retrieved from a study of T cell responses to AZD1222 COVID-19 vaccine. The germline V gene encodes CDR1 MDHEN and CDR2 SYDVKM. V lost 4 bases and J lost 5; bases outside the gene matches: 14. This CDR3 has 16 residues. Overall study findings and caveats: A reported finding is that nearly half of spike-specific TCRs target unmutated variant regions. Donors were mostly white British, more females; clonal diversity possibly underestimated. The CD4 TCRs associated with vaccination extended across spike and predominated at 160-218 and 743-854.

On this clone: Antigen unknown.

Assay used: immunoSEQ multiplex PCR; TCRdb lists only in-frame clones, some missing. The profile shows tens of thousands of clones, about 88% of them singletons. Second doses were pooled across both intervals (about 4 or about 12 weeks). V gene TRBV28 combines with J gene TRBJ2-7; 7 nucleotides match TRBD1. The sample consisted of peripheral blood, taken 28 days after the second AZD1222 dose. The clonotype was recovered from an adult who received the AZD1222 COVID-19 vaccine. CDR3 region: CASSSVLAGGSNEQYF. The CDR3, as DNA: TGTGCCAGCAGTTCCGTCCTAGCAGGGGGTTCCAACGAGCAGTACTTC. Combining the CDR3 with reference TRBV28 and TRBJ2-7 gives the whole variable domain DVKVTQSSRYLVKRTGEKVFLECVQDMDHENMFWYRQDPGLGLRLIYFSYDVKMKEKGDIPEGYSVSREKKERFSLILESASTNQTSMYLCASSSVLAGGSNEQYFGPGTRLTVT.